The rows below give T cell receptor beta chains drawn from one sample of a study of cytomegalovirus exposure and HLA in healthy donors. Measured with immunoSEQ multiplex PCR; TCRdb has only the in-frame clones, and not every one. The table lists more than 95,000 clones, about 87% of them singletons. Sequenced input: PBMCs. The source of these receptors is a woman between 18 and 30 years old in good health and CMV-seronegative. Both conserved end residues are part of each CDR3. Each record gives: V gene, J gene, D gene, clone size, CDR3 DNA, CDR3 protein. The D gene is left open where the match is weak. Size is omitted from some rows. Given values are once, few, many or a class for expanded clones.

v_call: TRBV5-6
j_call: TRBJ2-1
d_call: TRBD2
clone_size: .
cdr3_nt: TGTGCCAGCAGCCCTTACAGCGGGACTTCCTACAATGAGCAGTTCTTC
cdr3_aa: CASSPYSGTSYNEQFF

v_call: TRBV19
j_call: TRBJ1-5
d_call: .
clone_size: once
cdr3_nt: TGTGCCAGTAGTCCCAGGGACTTCACGCAGCCCCAGCATTTT
cdr3_aa: CASSPRDFTQPQHF

v_call: TRBV29-1
j_call: TRBJ2-1
d_call: .
clone_size: once
cdr3_nt: TGCAGCGGGTGGGGCAGAAACAATGAGCAGTTCTTC
cdr3_aa: CSGWGRNNEQFF

v_call: TRBV6-1
j_call: TRBJ2-7
d_call: TRBD2
clone_size: .
cdr3_nt: TGTGCCAGCAGTATAGGACTAGCATCCGAGCAGTACTTC
cdr3_aa: CASSIGLASEQYF

v_call: TRBV10-3
j_call: TRBJ2-3
d_call: .
clone_size: few
cdr3_nt: TGTGCCATCACCCCGAGCGAGACAGATACGCAGTATTTT
cdr3_aa: CAITPSETDTQYF

v_call: TRBV19
j_call: TRBJ1-2
d_call: TRBD1
clone_size: .
cdr3_nt: TGTGCCAGTCAAAAAGGGACAGAAAGTATTCCGGATGGCTACACCTTC
cdr3_aa: CASQKGTESIPDGYTF

v_call: TRBV7-9
j_call: TRBJ1-1
d_call: TRBD1
clone_size: .
cdr3_nt: TGTGCCAGCAGCTCGCTACAGGGGTGGTTTGAAGCTTTCTTT
cdr3_aa: CASSSLQGWFEAFF

v_call: TRBV6-1
j_call: TRBJ2-3
d_call: .
clone_size: .
cdr3_nt: TGTGCCAGCAGCTCGTGGGCCGCTACAGATACGCAGTATTTT
cdr3_aa: CASSSWAATDTQYF

v_call: TRBV15
j_call: TRBJ2-7
d_call: .
clone_size: .
cdr3_nt: TGTGCCACCAGCAGAGATCCCGGCTCCTACGAGCAGTACTTC
cdr3_aa: CATSRDPGSYEQYF

v_call: TRBV7-9
j_call: TRBJ1-4
d_call: .
clone_size: .
cdr3_nt: TGTGCCAGCAGCTTAGTTACGGGTGAAAAACTGTTTTTT
cdr3_aa: CASSLVTGEKLFF

v_call: TRBV10-1
j_call: TRBJ2-3
d_call: TRBD2
clone_size: .
cdr3_nt: TGCGCCAGCAGTGAGTGGCTAGCGGAAGATACGCAGTATTTT
cdr3_aa: CASSEWLAEDTQYF

v_call: TRBV6-1
j_call: TRBJ1-2
d_call: .
clone_size: .
cdr3_nt: TGTGCCACCCCCAGGGTAACTAACTATGGCTACACCTTC
cdr3_aa: CATPRVTNYGYTF

v_call: TRBV1
j_call: TRBJ2-1
d_call: .
clone_size: .
cdr3_nt: TGCACCAGCAGCCAGAGCGGGAGGACCAACAATGAGCAGTTCTTC
cdr3_aa: CTSSQSGRTNNEQFF

v_call: TRBV10-1
j_call: TRBJ2-3
d_call: TRBD2
clone_size: once
cdr3_nt: TGCGCCAGCAGCCTAGCGGTCTCGGTGATCACAGATACGCAGTATTTT
cdr3_aa: CASSLAVSVITDTQYF

v_call: TRBV5-5
j_call: TRBJ2-1
d_call: TRBD2
clone_size: .
cdr3_nt: TGTGCCAGCAGCTTTGGGCGGGAGGGGAAGCTTGAGCAGTTCTTC
cdr3_aa: CASSFGREGKLEQFF

v_call: TRBV7-7
j_call: TRBJ2-5
d_call: TRBD1
clone_size: .
cdr3_nt: TGTGCCAGCAGCTCGACAGGACAGGGGCGTGGGGAGACCCAGTACTTC
cdr3_aa: CASSSTGQGRGETQYF

v_call: TRBV7-2
j_call: TRBJ1-2
d_call: TRBD1
clone_size: few
cdr3_nt: TGTGCCAGCAGCTTAGACCCACCGGGACAGGAAGTCTTGGGCTACACCTTC
cdr3_aa: CASSLDPPGQEVLGYTF

v_call: TRBV10-3
j_call: TRBJ2-2
d_call: .
clone_size: .
cdr3_nt: TGTGCCATCAGGCCCGGGACAACCGGGGAGCTGTTTTTT
cdr3_aa: CAIRPGTTGELFF

v_call: TRBV2
j_call: TRBJ2-4
d_call: TRBD2
clone_size: .
cdr3_nt: TGTGCCAGCAGAGGTGGACTAGCGGGGGGCAGTACCAAAAACATTCAGTACTTC
cdr3_aa: CASRGGLAGGSTKNIQYF

v_call: TRBV2
j_call: TRBJ1-5
d_call: .
clone_size: .
cdr3_nt: TGTGCCAGCAGTGGACAGCTTAGCAATCAGCCCCAGCATTTT
cdr3_aa: CASSGQLSNQPQHF

v_call: TRBV6-6
j_call: TRBJ1-1
d_call: TRBD1
clone_size: .
cdr3_nt: TGTGCCAGCAGTCGACAGGGAGTAGGAAGCACTGAAGCTTTCTTT
cdr3_aa: CASSRQGVGSTEAFF

v_call: TRBV27
j_call: TRBJ1-2
d_call: .
clone_size: .
cdr3_nt: TGTGCCAGCAGTTTTCTAGACGGATCCTATGGCTACACCTTC
cdr3_aa: CASSFLDGSYGYTF

v_call: TRBV9
j_call: TRBJ2-1
d_call: .
clone_size: .
cdr3_nt: TGTGCCAGCAGCGTAGAGGGGGAGTCATCTATCGGTGAGCAGTTCTTC
cdr3_aa: CASSVEGESSIGEQFF

v_call: TRBV7-9
j_call: TRBJ2-3
d_call: .
clone_size: .
cdr3_nt: TGTGCCAGCAGCCCCTGGAGGGGGCCCACAGATACGCAGTATTTT
cdr3_aa: CASSPWRGPTDTQYF

v_call: TRBV5-1
j_call: TRBJ2-5
d_call: TRBD2
clone_size: .
cdr3_nt: TGCGCCAGCAGGGGACTAAAAGAGACCCAGTACTTC
cdr3_aa: CASRGLKETQYF

v_call: TRBV9
j_call: TRBJ2-7
d_call: TRBD2
clone_size: .
cdr3_nt: TGTGCCAGCAGCGTAGGAACTAGCGGGGGCTACGAGCAGTACTTC
cdr3_aa: CASSVGTSGGYEQYF

v_call: TRBV19
j_call: TRBJ1-1
d_call: .
clone_size: .
cdr3_nt: TGTGCCAGTAGTATAGATCGGAGTCCGAGAGGCCCTGAAGCTTTCTTT
cdr3_aa: CASSIDRSPRGPEAFF

v_call: TRBV30
j_call: TRBJ2-1
d_call: TRBD2
clone_size: .
cdr3_nt: TGTGCCTGGAGTGTATTCTCGGGACTAAAAAACAATGAGCAGTTCTTC
cdr3_aa: CAWSVFSGLKNNEQFF

v_call: TRBV9
j_call: TRBJ2-7
d_call: .
clone_size: .
cdr3_nt: TGTGCCAGTGGTAAATCGAGCTCCTACGAGCAGTACTTC
cdr3_aa: CASGKSSSYEQYF

v_call: TRBV13
j_call: TRBJ1-1
d_call: .
clone_size: .
cdr3_nt: TGTGCCAGCAGCTTACCGGACAACGCTGAAGCTTTCTTT
cdr3_aa: CASSLPDNAEAFF

v_call: TRBV28
j_call: TRBJ1-2
d_call: .
clone_size: .
cdr3_nt: TGTGCCAGCAAAGGGGCTCGCTATGGCTACACCTTC
cdr3_aa: CASKGARYGYTF

v_call: TRBV10-3
j_call: TRBJ2-7
d_call: TRBD2
clone_size: .
cdr3_nt: TGTGCCATCACGAGGACTAGCGAAACCTACGAGCAGTACTTC
cdr3_aa: CAITRTSETYEQYF

v_call: TRBV14
j_call: TRBJ2-5
d_call: TRBD2
clone_size: once
cdr3_nt: TGTGCCAGCAGCCCGGGAAAAGGACTAGCACAGTACCAAGAGACCCAGTACTTC
cdr3_aa: CASSPGKGLAQYQETQYF

v_call: TRBV11-3
j_call: TRBJ2-1
d_call: TRBD2
clone_size: .
cdr3_nt: TGTGCCAGCAGCTCCCCTCTCGCGGGACTATACAATGAGCAGTTCTTC
cdr3_aa: CASSSPLAGLYNEQFF

v_call: TRBV19
j_call: TRBJ2-3
d_call: TRBD2
clone_size: .
cdr3_nt: TGTGCCAGTAGTATAGAGGGGTCCGCGCGGGGGGATACGCAGTATTTT
cdr3_aa: CASSIEGSARGDTQYF

v_call: TRBV7-6
j_call: TRBJ2-2
d_call: TRBD2
clone_size: .
cdr3_nt: TGTGCCAGCCGCGGGGGGGCAGGCACCGGGGAGCTGTTTTTT
cdr3_aa: CASRGGAGTGELFF

v_call: TRBV7-8
j_call: TRBJ2-1
d_call: .
clone_size: .
cdr3_nt: TGTGCCAGCAGCTCTCTTTCAGGATCCTACAATGAGCAGTTCTTC
cdr3_aa: CASSSLSGSYNEQFF

v_call: TRBV11-1
j_call: TRBJ2-2
d_call: TRBD1
clone_size: .
cdr3_nt: TGTGCCAGCAGCTTAGGGGGTTTATGGGGACAGGTGGACACCGGGGAGCTGTTTTTT
cdr3_aa: CASSLGGLWGQVDTGELFF

v_call: TRBV11-2
j_call: TRBJ2-1
d_call: TRBD2
clone_size: once
cdr3_nt: TGTGCCAGCAGCTTAGGCGGACTAGCGGGTTACAATGAGCAGTTCTTC
cdr3_aa: CASSLGGLAGYNEQFF

v_call: TRBV4-1
j_call: TRBJ1-1
d_call: .
clone_size: .
cdr3_nt: TGCGCCAGCAGCCAAGGGGTGTGGGACAACCACGAGAACACTGAAGCTTTCTTT
cdr3_aa: CASSQGVWDNHENTEAFF

v_call: TRBV15
j_call: TRBJ2-1
d_call: .
clone_size: .
cdr3_nt: TGTGCCACCAGCAGAGACCCCGGACTGCGGGCGTTCTTC
cdr3_aa: CATSRDPGLRAFF

v_call: TRBV5-4
j_call: TRBJ2-7
d_call: .
clone_size: .
cdr3_nt: TGTGCCAGCAGCTTTGGGGAGTCCTACGAGCAGTACTTC
cdr3_aa: CASSFGESYEQYF

v_call: TRBV13
j_call: TRBJ1-1
d_call: TRBD1
clone_size: .
cdr3_nt: TGTGCCAGCAGCGCGGTGACAGGGATGAACACTGAAGCTTTCTTT
cdr3_aa: CASSAVTGMNTEAFF

v_call: TRBV28
j_call: TRBJ1-6
d_call: TRBD1
clone_size: .
cdr3_nt: TGTGCCAGCAGTGGCGAGGCAGGGGGAAGGTCCCTCCACTTT
cdr3_aa: CASSGEAGGRSLHF

v_call: TRBV7-2
j_call: TRBJ1-5
d_call: TRBD1
clone_size: .
cdr3_nt: TGTGCCAGCAGCTTTGGGCCACAGGGGCTAACCCTGGGTCAGCCCCAGCATTTT
cdr3_aa: CASSFGPQGLTLGQPQHF